This record concerns one TCR beta chain sequence. What it binds is unknown. The data were obtained in a study of T cells in Graves' hyperthyroidism and ophthalmopathy. This CDR3 has 17 amino acids. The germline V gene has CDR1 GTSNPN and CDR2 SVGIG (reference sequence). The germline V and J ends were trimmed by 0 bases and 2 bases, with 18 bases remaining between them. The investigators amplified TCR beta CDR3 regions from RNA transcripts. TCR CDR3 regions were first amplified by RT-PCR with HTBI primers. One entry per CDR3 protein, called by TCRdb with MiXCR from the multiplex PCR reads. The data hold about 400,000 distinct CDR3 sequences, with 15% to 18% observed a single time. Patients having uncontrolled infection, another autoimmune disease, pregnancy or lactation were not included. Broader study findings: Ophthalmopathy was separated from stable hyperthyroidism by a 13 V-J model.

This TCR came from a young woman with Graves' hyperthyroidism. The sequenced sample consisted of blood. This rearrangement joins TRBV30 to TRBJ2-3; a weak D match, TRBD2 (7 bases). CDR3 residues: CAWSVFRGAESTDTQYF. CDR3 bases: TGTGCCTGGAGTGTCTTTCGGGGGGCCGAATCCACAGATACGCAGTATTTT.